A selection of T cell receptor beta chains follows, all from one sample in a study of T cell changes during pregnancy in multiple sclerosis. Data came from immunoSEQ multiplex PCR; TCRdb stores just in-frame clones and leaves some out. The data show 35,000 to 55,000 clones, 75% to 90% seen once. The sample was peripheral blood, taken in the second trimester of pregnancy. All receptors come from a female donor in good health, enrolled as a control in a pregnancy study. Both conserved end residues are part of each CDR3. The D gene is left open where the match is weak. A row's size may be missing; if present it is once, few, many or a size class.

d_gene: TRBD1
v_gene: TRBV30
abundance: .
j_gene: TRBJ1-2
CDR3aa: CARTGARYGYTF
CDR3nt: TGTGCCCGGACAGGGGCTAGGTATGGCTACACCTTC

d_gene: .
v_gene: TRBV20-1
abundance: .
j_gene: TRBJ1-2
CDR3aa: CWVGGGYTF
CDR3nt: TGCTGGGTGGGGGGTGGCTACACCTTC

d_gene: .
v_gene: TRBV18
abundance: .
j_gene: TRBJ2-3
CDR3aa: CASSPFWAGASTDTQYF
CDR3nt: TGTGCCAGCTCACCATTTTGGGCAGGGGCCTCCACAGATACGCAGTATTTT

d_gene: .
v_gene: TRBV2
abundance: .
j_gene: TRBJ2-5
CDR3aa: CASKEDSQQETQYF
CDR3nt: TGTGCCAGCAAGGAGGACAGCCAGCAAGAGACCCAGTACTTC

d_gene: TRBD1
v_gene: TRBV12-5
abundance: .
j_gene: TRBJ1-4
CDR3aa: CASGLTSGTGNEKLFF
CDR3nt: TGTGCTAGTGGTTTGACCTCCGGGACAGGGAATGAAAAACTGTTTTTT

d_gene: .
v_gene: TRBV9
abundance: .
j_gene: TRBJ1-5
CDR3aa: CASSGTEGNQPQHF
CDR3nt: TGTGCCAGCAGCGGAACGGAGGGCAATCAGCCCCAGCATTTT

d_gene: TRBD2
v_gene: TRBV19
abundance: .
j_gene: TRBJ2-7
CDR3aa: CASMLEAGGSYEQYF
CDR3nt: TGTGCCAGTATGCTCGAAGCGGGGGGTTCCTACGAGCAGTACTTC

d_gene: TRBD1
v_gene: TRBV11-2
abundance: .
j_gene: TRBJ1-3
CDR3aa: CASSGSDRSGNTIYF
CDR3nt: TGTGCCAGCAGCGGATCGGACAGGTCTGGAAACACCATATATTTT

d_gene: .
v_gene: TRBV27
abundance: .
j_gene: TRBJ2-1
CDR3aa: CASSLNSFSYNEQFF
CDR3nt: TGTGCCAGCAGTTTAAACTCCTTCTCCTACAATGAGCAGTTCTTC

d_gene: .
v_gene: TRBV9
abundance: .
j_gene: TRBJ1-1
CDR3aa: CASSPQTEAFF
CDR3nt: TGTGCCAGCAGCCCCCAGACTGAAGCTTTCTTT

d_gene: TRBD1
v_gene: TRBV13
abundance: once
j_gene: TRBJ1-2
CDR3aa: CASSWLTGFHYGYTF
CDR3nt: TGTGCCAGCAGCTGGTTGACAGGGTTTCACTATGGCTACACCTTC

d_gene: .
v_gene: TRBV7-8
abundance: .
j_gene: TRBJ2-7
CDR3aa: CASSLARLGADQGEQYF
CDR3nt: TGTGCCAGCAGCTTAGCCCGGTTAGGGGCCGACCAGGGTGAGCAGTACTTC

d_gene: .
v_gene: TRBV14
abundance: few
j_gene: TRBJ1-1
CDR3aa: CASSHMPYGAEAFF
CDR3nt: TGTGCCAGCAGCCACATGCCGTACGGGGCTGAAGCTTTCTTT

d_gene: .
v_gene: TRBV4-3
abundance: .
j_gene: TRBJ2-7
CDR3aa: CASSRSKDVGTRAYEQYF
CDR3nt: TGCGCCAGCAGCCGAAGTAAGGACGTGGGGACAAGGGCCTACGAGCAGTACTTC

d_gene: TRBD2
v_gene: TRBV30
abundance: .
j_gene: TRBJ2-1
CDR3aa: CAWRPAGGMDEQFF
CDR3nt: TGTGCCTGGAGACCAGCGGGAGGGATGGATGAGCAGTTCTTC

d_gene: .
v_gene: TRBV29-1
abundance: .
j_gene: TRBJ2-3
CDR3aa: CSAPMGSDTQYF
CDR3nt: TGCAGCGCCCCGATGGGCTCAGATACGCAGTATTTT

d_gene: .
v_gene: TRBV7-9
abundance: .
j_gene: TRBJ2-5
CDR3aa: CASSQQETQYF
CDR3nt: TGTGCCAGCAGCCAGCAAGAGACCCAGTACTTC

d_gene: .
v_gene: TRBV7-9
abundance: .
j_gene: TRBJ1-5
CDR3aa: CASSPEGVVGQPQHF
CDR3nt: TGTGCCAGCAGCCCCGAAGGGGTTGTCGGACAGCCCCAGCATTTT

d_gene: .
v_gene: TRBV6-1
abundance: few
j_gene: TRBJ1-5
CDR3aa: CASSGAGLGNQPQHF
CDR3nt: TGTGCCAGCAGTGGGGCAGGGTTGGGGAATCAGCCCCAGCATTTT

d_gene: TRBD2
v_gene: TRBV19
abundance: .
j_gene: TRBJ2-1
CDR3aa: CASKTGTSGAHNEQFF
CDR3nt: TGTGCCAGTAAAACCGGGACTAGCGGGGCCCACAATGAGCAGTTCTTC

d_gene: .
v_gene: TRBV7-9
abundance: .
j_gene: TRBJ1-1
CDR3aa: CASSSGLKGMNTEAFF
CDR3nt: TGTGCCAGCAGCTCGGGACTTAAGGGCATGAACACTGAAGCTTTCTTT

d_gene: .
v_gene: TRBV7-7
abundance: .
j_gene: TRBJ1-4
CDR3aa: CASSPDNNEKLFF
CDR3nt: TGTGCTAGCAGCCCAGACAATAATGAAAAACTGTTTTTT

d_gene: .
v_gene: TRBV7-9
abundance: .
j_gene: TRBJ1-1
CDR3aa: CASSLVGTLPMNTEAFF
CDR3nt: TGTGCCAGCAGCTTAGTAGGGACACTACCTATGAACACTGAAGCTTTCTTT

d_gene: .
v_gene: TRBV7-7
abundance: .
j_gene: TRBJ2-2
CDR3aa: CASSLAAGKFGELFF
CDR3nt: TGTGCCAGCAGCTTAGCGGCAGGGAAGTTCGGGGAGCTGTTTTTT

d_gene: .
v_gene: TRBV14
abundance: .
j_gene: TRBJ1-2
CDR3aa: CASSQYGQVYGYTF
CDR3nt: TGTGCCAGCAGCCAATATGGCCAAGTCTATGGCTACACCTTC

d_gene: TRBD1
v_gene: TRBV5-1
abundance: .
j_gene: TRBJ1-1
CDR3aa: CASSRDRGLNTEAFF
CDR3nt: TGCGCCAGCTCCCGGGACAGGGGCCTTAACACTGAAGCTTTCTTT

d_gene: .
v_gene: TRBV29-1
abundance: few
j_gene: TRBJ2-1
CDR3aa: CSVARVGNNEQFF
CDR3nt: TGCAGCGTTGCGAGGGTAGGGAACAATGAGCAGTTCTTC

d_gene: TRBD1
v_gene: TRBV5-6
abundance: .
j_gene: TRBJ2-2
CDR3aa: CASSLFTGGPGELFF
CDR3nt: TGTGCCAGCAGCTTGTTCACAGGGGGCCCCGGGGAGCTGTTTTTT

d_gene: TRBD1
v_gene: TRBV6-5
abundance: .
j_gene: TRBJ1-5
CDR3aa: CASSSDRDLRPQHF
CDR3nt: TGTGCCAGCAGTTCCGACAGGGATCTTCGGCCCCAGCATTTT

d_gene: .
v_gene: TRBV7-9
abundance: .
j_gene: TRBJ1-4
CDR3aa: CASSDRSGGANEKLFF
CDR3nt: TGTGCCAGCAGCGACCGCTCCGGGGGAGCTAATGAAAAACTGTTTTTT

d_gene: .
v_gene: TRBV7-9
abundance: many
j_gene: TRBJ1-2
CDR3aa: CASSLGDEGWSYTF
CDR3nt: TGTGCCAGCAGCTTAGGTGATGAGGGCTGGAGCTACACCTTC

d_gene: TRBD2
v_gene: TRBV4-1
abundance: .
j_gene: TRBJ2-1
CDR3aa: CASSLGLAGYNEQFF
CDR3nt: TGCGCCAGCAGCCTAGGACTAGCGGGGTACAATGAGCAGTTCTTC

d_gene: .
v_gene: TRBV19
abundance: .
j_gene: TRBJ2-1
CDR3aa: CASSMAGSYNEQFF
CDR3nt: TGTGCCAGTAGTATGGCGGGATCCTACAATGAGCAGTTCTTC

d_gene: .
v_gene: TRBV7-9
abundance: few
j_gene: TRBJ2-6
CDR3aa: CASSLSSGANVLTF
CDR3nt: TGTGCCAGCAGCTTGAGCTCTGGGGCCAACGTCCTGACTTTC

d_gene: .
v_gene: TRBV27
abundance: .
j_gene: TRBJ2-1
CDR3aa: CASSFSNLENNEQFF
CDR3nt: TGTGCCAGCAGTTTCTCCAACCTAGAGAACAATGAGCAGTTCTTC

d_gene: .
v_gene: TRBV30
abundance: .
j_gene: TRBJ2-5
CDR3aa: CAWSVMGAPQETQYF
CDR3nt: TGTGCCTGGAGTGTAATGGGGGCTCCCCAGGAGACCCAGTACTTC

d_gene: .
v_gene: TRBV7-9
abundance: .
j_gene: TRBJ2-2
CDR3aa: CASSPRTAQNTGELFF
CDR3nt: TGTGCCAGCAGCCCCAGGACAGCCCAGAACACCGGGGAGCTGTTTTTT

d_gene: .
v_gene: TRBV2
abundance: .
j_gene: TRBJ2-5
CDR3aa: CASSEGQKETQYF
CDR3nt: TGTGCCAGCAGTGAAGGACAGAAAGAGACCCAGTACTTC

d_gene: .
v_gene: TRBV5-1
abundance: few
j_gene: TRBJ2-1
CDR3aa: CASSKTGGLYNEQFF
CDR3nt: TGCGCCAGCAGTAAAACAGGTGGATTATACAATGAGCAGTTCTTC

d_gene: TRBD1
v_gene: TRBV19
abundance: once
j_gene: TRBJ1-5
CDR3aa: CASRDRGDQPQHF
CDR3nt: TGTGCCAGTAGGGACAGGGGGGATCAGCCCCAGCATTTT

d_gene: .
v_gene: TRBV5-5
abundance: .
j_gene: TRBJ2-6
CDR3aa: CASSLLWTDSSGANVLTF
CDR3nt: TGTGCCAGCAGCCTTCTTTGGACAGATAGCTCTGGGGCCAACGTCCTGACTTTC